Listed below are T cell receptor beta chains from one sample, sequenced in a study of T cell responses to AZD1222 COVID-19 vaccine. Data came from immunoSEQ multiplex PCR; TCRdb stores just in-frame clones and leaves some out. Of more than 140,000 clones in the sample, more than 70% were seen once. This specimen consisted of peripheral blood, obtained on day 0 of MenACWY control vaccination. Receptor source: an adult in good health. Both conserved end residues are part of each CDR3. D genes are given only for firm matches. Clone size is not always given. Where it is, it says once, few, many or a class for expanded clones.

V gene	clone size	CDR3 length	D gene	J gene	CDR3 DNA	CDR3 protein
TRBV5-6	few	17	TRBD1	TRBJ2-3	TGTGCCAGCAGTAGGGACAGGGGGCTATCAAGCACAGATACGCAGTATTTT	CASSRDRGLSSTDTQYF
TRBV15	NA	16	TRBD1	TRBJ2-7	TGTGCCACCAGCAGAGGCGTGGGACAGGGGGCCCACGAGCAGTACTTC	CATSRGVGQGAHEQYF
TRBV18	NA	18	TRBD1	TRBJ1-2	TGTGCCAGCTCACCGTTTATACAGGGGGCCTCAGGGGTAGCCGGCTACACCTTC	CASSPFIQGASGVAGYTF
TRBV7-9	NA	17	NA	TRBJ1-2	TGTGCCAGCAGCTTAGTAAGGGACGGATCGTTAAGATATGGCTACACCTTC	CASSLVRDGSLRYGYTF
TRBV5-8	NA	15	TRBD1	TRBJ2-7	TGTGCCAGCAGCTTGTTGGGACAGGCCGTAAACGAGCAGTACTTC	CASSLLGQAVNEQYF
TRBV7-9	NA	17	TRBD1	TRBJ2-6	TGTGCCAGCAGCTTAGGGGGACAGAGCTCTGGGGCCAACGTCCTGACTTTC	CASSLGGQSSGANVLTF
TRBV28	NA	17	NA	TRBJ2-2	TGTGCCAGCAGTGCCGGTGGGGTGGACTTCCACACCGGGGAGCTGTTTTTT	CASSAGGVDFHTGELFF
TRBV19	NA	16	NA	TRBJ1-2	TGTGCCAGTAGGGTGACAGCCTCTTTAGCTAACTATGGCTACACCTTC	CASRVTASLANYGYTF
TRBV28	NA	13	NA	TRBJ1-5	TGTGCCAGCAGTGGAGGGCTCAATCAGCCCCAGCATTTT	CASSGGLNQPQHF
TRBV9	once	14	TRBD1	TRBJ2-7	TGTGCCAGCAGCGCGGGGCAGGGGGCGTTTGAGCAGTACTTC	CASSAGQGAFEQYF
TRBV28	NA	15	NA	TRBJ2-2	TGTGCCAGCAGTAAACCGGGGTCGAACACCGGGGAGCTGTTTTTT	CASSKPGSNTGELFF
TRBV5-4	NA	15	TRBD1	TRBJ1-3	TGTGCCAGCAGCCGACAGGGAGGGATTGGAAACACCATATATTTT	CASSRQGGIGNTIYF
TRBV12-3/TRBV12-4	NA	11	NA	TRBJ1-4	TGTGCCAGCAGTTTGGTTGAAAAACTGTTTTTT	CASSLVEKLFF
TRBV7-2	NA	16	NA	TRBJ1-2	TGTGCCAGCAGCTTAGTCGTCACAGGGAGTTTCTATGGCTACACCTTC	CASSLVVTGSFYGYTF
TRBV4-3	NA	14	TRBD1	TRBJ2-4	TGCGCCAGCAGCCAGGGACAGGGGTCGGGCATTCAGTACTTC	CASSQGQGSGIQYF